This entry features one TCR beta chain sequence. Germline V gives CDR1 MNHNY, CDR2 SVGAGI (reference sequence). J gave up 9 bases and V 2 bases, and 6 bases lay outside the gene matches. The CDR3 has 14 residues. TCRdb's copy holds only in-frame clones and misses some; the assay was immunoSEQ multiplex PCR. This table has 55,000 to 65,000 clones, 86% appearing once. The data were taken from a study of technical replicates of blood from several donors. This receptor was taken from a human donor in good health. Some clones in this sample may be carry-over from other donors' samples. The specimen sequenced was PBMCs. The J gene is TRBJ2-7, the V gene TRBV6-6; the match to TRBD1 covers 11 bases. The CDR3 bases are TGTGCCAGCAGTTACGGGGACAGGGGGATCGTGCAGTACTTC. Residues: CASSYGDRGIVQYF.